Below are 16 T cell receptor beta chains sequenced from a single sample in a study of blood T cell repertoires in COVID-19. This table comes from immunoSEQ multiplex PCR, and its TCRdb copy is limited to in-frame clones, with some not included. The sample has some 290,000 clones; around 90% are singletons. The sample comprised peripheral blood. Receptor source: a woman aged 45-59 years who had recovered from COVID-19.

CDR3 sequence (DNA): TGTGCCAGCAGCCGGGACTGGGGGGATTCACCCCTCCACTTT. Its protein product is CASSRDWGDSPLHF. The chain has TRBV11-2 and TRBJ1-6; tentative D call: TRBD1 (5 bases). The CDR3 extends over 14 amino acids. Trimming removed 5 bases from V and 8 bases from J, with 13 bases in between. Germline V gene sequence: CDR1 SGHAT, CDR2 FQNNGV.

CDR3 nucleotide sequence: TGTGCCACCAGTGGACAGAACACTGAAGCTTTCTTT. Amino acids: CATSGQNTEAFF. V usage is TRBV24-1 and J usage is TRBJ1-1; no clear D. The CDR3 has 12 residues. Deletions cut 5 bases from V and 1 base from J, with 4 bases between. Germline values: CDR1 KGHDR, CDR2 SFDVKD.

The J gene is TRBJ2-2, the V gene TRBV4-3, with D perhaps matching TRBD1 (6 bases). The germline V gene encodes CDR1 LGHNA and CDR2 YSLEER. V was clipped by 0 bases and J by 5 bases, with 19 bases between them. The CDR3 extends over 18 amino acids. CDR3 in amino acids: CASSQDAAWTALTGELFF. CDR3 DNA sequence: TGCGCCAGCAGCCAAGATGCCGCCTGGACAGCTCTAACCGGGGAGCTGTTTTTT.

The gene calls are TRBV7-2 and TRBJ1-1; TRBD1 aligns across 7 bases. The CDR3 has 14 amino acids. V shed 5 bases and J 8 bases; nucleotides not matched to a gene: 11. Germline loops: CDR1 SGHTA, CDR2 FQGNSA. The CDR3 reads CASSLSNRGSEAFF. The CDR3, as DNA: TGTGCCAGCAGCCTCTCCAACAGGGGATCAGAAGCTTTCTTT. Supplemented by reference TRBV7-2 and TRBJ1-1, the full variable domain reads GAGVSQSPSNKVTEKGKDVELRCDPISGHTALYWYRQSLGQGLEFLIYFQGNSAPDKSGLPSDRFSAERTGGSVSTLTIQRTQQEDSAVYLCASSLSNRGSEAFFGQGTRLTVV.

This chain joins TRBV5-4 and TRBJ2-7; 7 positions agree with TRBD2. The CDR3 extends over 11 amino acids. Trimming took 10 bases from V and 2 from J; bases not matched to a gene: 3. In germline, CDR1 is SGHNT, CDR2 YYREEE (reference sequence). The DNA for the CDR3 is TGTGCCGCGGGGGATACCTACGAGCAGTACTTC. It yields the protein CAAGDTYEQYF.

J is TRBJ2-7 and V is TRBV3-1 (or the pseudogene TRBV3-2); 13 positions agree with TRBD2. There are 15 residues in the CDR3. Trimming took 4 bases from V and 4 from J; bases not matched to a gene: 4. Per germline, CDR1 LGHDT and CDR2 YNNKEL (reference sequence). The chain's CDR3 is CASSLRLAGGYEQYF. As DNA, the CDR3 is TGTGCCAGCAGCCTCCGACTAGCGGGAGGTTACGAGCAGTACTTC.

This chain connects TRBV18 to TRBJ2-1; 15 nucleotides match TRBD2. Germline CDR1 is KGHSH and CDR2 is LQKENI. The junction had 1 base not matched to a gene; V was cut back by 3 bases and J by 4 bases. CDR3 size: 16 residues. CDR3 protein: CASSPGLAGGYNEQFF. For the CDR3, the DNA is TGTGCCAGCTCACCGGGACTAGCGGGGGGTTACAATGAGCAGTTCTTC.

This chain links TRBV19 with TRBJ2-7; 10 bases fit TRBD2. The CDR3 loop spans 15 amino acids. V lost 5 bases and J lost 7; bases outside the gene matches: 11. CDR1 LNHDA and CDR2 SQIVND come from the germline V gene (reference sequence). CDR3 loop: CASSLGLAVADEQYF. CDR3 sequence (DNA): TGTGCCAGTAGTCTCGGACTAGCGGTTGCGGATGAGCAGTACTTC.

The chain combines TRBV6-5 with TRBJ2-2; tentatively, D is TRBD1 (6 bases). Per the germline V gene, CDR1 is MNHEY and CDR2 is SVGAGI. V lost 8 bases, J lost 5 bases, and 12 bases lay in between. The CDR3 length is 13 residues. The CDR3 protein is CASGGRRTGELFF. DNA for the CDR3: TGTGCCAGCGGGGGCCGGAGGACCGGGGAGCTGTTTTTT.

The chain links TRBV6-5 to TRBJ2-1; 7 nucleotides match TRBD2. J lost 3 bases, V lost 8 bases, and 1 base had no gene match. Germline V gene sequence: CDR1 MNHEY, CDR2 SVGAGI. This CDR3 spans 12 amino acids. The CDR3 protein is CASAGVYNEQFF. The CDR3 nucleotides are TGTGCCAGCGCGGGGGTCTACAATGAGCAGTTCTTC.

V gene TRBV2 combines with J gene TRBJ1-1; TRBD1 aligns across 11 bases. This CDR3 comprises 14 residues. Germline CDR1 SNHLY, CDR2 FYNNEI. J gave up 4 bases and V 7 bases, and 5 bases lay outside the gene matches. CDR3 nucleotides: TGTGCCAGCACTGGACAGGGGGCGCTCACTGAAGCTTTCTTT. It translates to CASTGQGALTEAFF.

This chain joins TRBV27 and TRBJ1-1; possible D gene TRBD1, 5 bases. The CDR3 runs to 12 residues. V was cut by 5 bases and J by 10 bases, with 14 bases left in between. Germline assignment: CDR1 MNHEY and CDR2 SMNVEV (reference sequence). CDR3 nucleotide sequence: TGTGCCAGCAGTCCATCAGGGTGGGGAGCTTTCTTT. It specifies CASSPSGWGAFF.

This chain connects TRBV6-6 to TRBJ1-1, with D tentatively TRBD1 (6 bases). From germline, CDR1 is MNHNY and CDR2 SVGAGI (reference sequence). V lost 2 bases and J lost 0, with 10 bases in between. The CDR3 runs 15 residues. For the CDR3, the DNA is TGTGCCAGCAGTTACGGGGACACCTTGAACACTGAAGCTTTCTTT. Its protein product is CASSYGDTLNTEAFF.

This clone was picked up a small number of times. The chain is built from TRBV28 and TRBJ1-2, with TRBD1 identical over 7 bases. V trimming: 9 bases; J trimming: 11 bases; junction bases outside the gene matches: 15. CDR1 is MDHEN, CDR2 SYDVKM, per germline. The CDR3 totals 13 residues. The CDR3 nucleotides read TGTGCCAGTTCTCTGGGGCAGGGGGTGGGGTACACCTTC. This encodes CASSLGQGVGYTF.

V usage is TRBV21-1 and J usage is TRBJ2-5; the DNA was not compared with TRBD1, the D call given in the table. TRBV21-1 counts as a pseudogene. This CDR3 contains 13 residues. This CDR3 is CASSQDIEETQYF. The CDR3 DNA reads as TGTGCCAGCAGCCAGGACATTGAAGAGACCCAGTACTTC.

This chain links TRBV28 with TRBJ2-1; TRBD1 might be the D (6 bases). V gave up 7 bases and J gave up 9 bases, with 10 bases separating them. The CDR3 runs to 11 residues. Germline V gives CDR1 MDHEN, CDR2 SYDVKM. The CDR3: CASTTGFEQFF. The CDR3 nucleotides read TGTGCCAGCACAACAGGGTTTGAGCAGTTCTTC.